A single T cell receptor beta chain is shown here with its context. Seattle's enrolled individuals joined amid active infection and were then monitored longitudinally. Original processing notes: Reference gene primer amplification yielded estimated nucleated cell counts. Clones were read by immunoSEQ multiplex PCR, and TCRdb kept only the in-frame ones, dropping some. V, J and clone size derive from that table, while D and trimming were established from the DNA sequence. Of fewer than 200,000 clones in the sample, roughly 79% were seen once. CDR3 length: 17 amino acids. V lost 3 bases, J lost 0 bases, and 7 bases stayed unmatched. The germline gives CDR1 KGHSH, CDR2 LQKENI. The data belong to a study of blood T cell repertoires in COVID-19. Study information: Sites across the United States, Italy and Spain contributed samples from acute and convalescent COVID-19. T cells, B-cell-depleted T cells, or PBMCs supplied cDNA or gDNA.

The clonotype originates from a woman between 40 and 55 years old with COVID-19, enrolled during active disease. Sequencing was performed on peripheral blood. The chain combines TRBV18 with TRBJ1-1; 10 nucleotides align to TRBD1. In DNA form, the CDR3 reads TGTGCCAGCTCACCTTCCGGGACAGGGGCGATGAACACTGAAGCTTTCTTT. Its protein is CASSPSGTGAMNTEAFF.